The present T cell receptor beta chain was sequenced within a study of OX40 agonist ivuxolimab in advanced cancers. Broader study findings: Some of the lowest clonal expansion was seen in partial responders at 0.1-3.0 mg/kg.

Only in-frame clones appear in the TCRdb table, and some are missing; sequencing was by immunoSEQ multiplex PCR. There are more than 75,000 clones in the sample; roughly nine tenths occur only once, and just under 1% lies in the top ten. CDR1 is SGDLS and CDR2 is YYNGEE in the germline V gene. The CDR3 spans 14 residues. Trimming took 6 bases from V and 5 from J; bases not matched to a gene: 9. On this clone itself: As yet, its antigen is unknown.

Sequencing used CD4+ or CD8+ T cells sorted from blood, obtained in a trial of the OX40 agonist ivuxolimab. This receptor was taken from an adult with an advanced solid tumor such as melanoma, head and neck, liver or kidney cancer. The chain links TRBV9 to TRBJ2-5; 8 bases fit TRBD2. The CDR3 spells CASNQAGVGETQYF. As DNA, the CDR3 is TGTGCCAGCAACCAAGCGGGAGTGGGGGAGACCCAGTACTTC.